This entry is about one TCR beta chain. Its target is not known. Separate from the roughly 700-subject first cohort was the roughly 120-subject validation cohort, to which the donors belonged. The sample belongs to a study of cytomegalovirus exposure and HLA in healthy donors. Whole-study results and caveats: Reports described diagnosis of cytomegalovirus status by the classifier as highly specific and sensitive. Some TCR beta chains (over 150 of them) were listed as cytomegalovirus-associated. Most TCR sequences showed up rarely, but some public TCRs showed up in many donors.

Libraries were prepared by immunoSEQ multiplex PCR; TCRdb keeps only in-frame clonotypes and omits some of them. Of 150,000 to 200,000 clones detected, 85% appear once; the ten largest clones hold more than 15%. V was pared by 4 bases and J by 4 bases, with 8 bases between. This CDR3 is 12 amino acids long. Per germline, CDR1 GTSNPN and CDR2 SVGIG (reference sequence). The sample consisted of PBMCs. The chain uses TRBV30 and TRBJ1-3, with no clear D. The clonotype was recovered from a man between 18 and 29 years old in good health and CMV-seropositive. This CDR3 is CAWKHEGNTIYF. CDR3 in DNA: TGTGCCTGGAAGCATGAGGGAAACACCATATATTTT.